The next 9 T cell receptor beta chains were all read from a single sample in a study of T cell repertoires in cytomegalovirus infection. From the reads, TCRdb called clonotypes with MiXCR, one entry per CDR3 protein. The data hold about 490,000 distinct CDR3 sequences, with more than 20% observed a single time. Material for sequencing was PBMCs. These receptors all come from a human donor in good health (CMV status not recorded). Some clones in this sample may be carry-over from other donors' samples.

V and J are TRBV5-1 and TRBJ2-4, with a tentative D call TRBD2 (6 bases). V shed 4 bases and J shed 5 bases, with 13 bases lying between them. Germline CDR1 is SGHRS and CDR2 is YFSETQ. CDR3 length: 14 amino acids. DNA of the CDR3: TGCGCCAGCAGCCCCGGGAGTATCCAAAACATTCAGTACTTC. It translates to CASSPGSIQNIQYF.

The table lists this clonotype with a few counts. This chain connects TRBV7-9 to TRBJ2-1, with D perhaps TRBD2 (5 bases). Trimming shortened V by 0 bases and J by 14 bases, and 20 bases separated the two germline ends. CDR3 size: 15 residues. The germline gives CDR1 SEHNR, CDR2 FQNEAQ (reference sequence). The CDR3, as DNA: TGTGCCAGCAGCTTAGCAGGGAGCGTCCCGAGTCGGGAGTTCTTC. Translation gives CASSLAGSVPSREFF.

The sample holds a few counts of this clonotype. The rearrangement joins TRBV7-2 to TRBJ2-5; D might be TRBD1 or TRBD2, each matching 6 bases. This CDR3 has 13 residues. V was cut by 7 bases and J by 5 bases, with 14 bases left in between. Germline CDR1 and CDR2: SGHTA and FQGNSA. Here the CDR3 DNA reads TGTGCCAGCACGGGGGCCAGGTGGGAGACCCAGTACTTC. It codes for CASTGARWETQYF.

This clonotype appeared once. This chain joins TRBV6-2 or TRBV6-3 and TRBJ2-1, with 11 bases identical to TRBD2. Germline V CDR1 and CDR2: MNHEY, SVGEGT. Germline trimming cut 6 bases from V and 12 bases from J; bases unmatched to any gene: 4. This CDR3 comprises 12 residues. CDR3 sequence reads: CASRGLAGGQFF. CDR3 nucleotides: TGTGCCAGCAGGGGGCTAGCGGGAGGGCAGTTCTTC.

This clonotype came up many times. This sequence joins TRBV7-2 and TRBJ1-4; 9 bases are shared with TRBD1. Looked up from germline, CDR1 is SGHTA and CDR2 is FQGNSA. V dropped 4 bases and J dropped 7; count of bases not matched to a gene: 7. There are 15 residues in the CDR3. CDR3 in DNA: TGTGCCAGCAGCTCAGACAGGGGGTCTGGTGAAAAACTGTTTTTT. It encodes CASSSDRGSGEKLFF.

This chain joins TRBV6-2 or TRBV6-3 and TRBJ2-1; 13 bases agree with TRBD2. Germline trimming cut 8 bases from V and 0 bases from J; bases unmatched to any gene: 13. CDR3 length: 19 amino acids. Germline V gene sequence: CDR1 MNHEY, CDR2 SVGEGT. CDR3 region: CASRQTSGRALSSYNEQFF. CDR3 in DNA: TGTGCCAGCCGCCAAACTAGCGGGAGGGCCTTGAGCTCCTACAATGAGCAGTTCTTC.

This clonotype was detected once. The chain combines TRBV7-3 with TRBJ2-3; D call uncertain. CDR1 is SGHTA, CDR2 FQGTGA, per germline. The CDR3 runs to 19 residues. The V end was cut by 4 bases, the J end by 0 bases, with 23 bases between. The CDR3 region is CASSYFPGRKLTSTDTQYF. In DNA, the CDR3 is TGTGCCAGCAGCTATTTCCCCGGCAGGAAACTAACTAGCACAGATACGCAGTATTTT.

This clonotype was observed a few times. This chain links TRBV2 with TRBJ2-7, with D perhaps TRBD2 (6 bases). There are 13 residues in the CDR3. CDR1 is SNHLY, CDR2 FYNNEI, per germline. The CDR3 coding sequence is TGTGCCAGCACTGAACTAGCCCATTACGAGCAGTACGTC. Its protein product is CASTELAHYEQYV.

The chain employs TRBV11-2 and TRBJ2-3; 9 bases map to TRBD2. The germline V gene has CDR1 SGHAT and CDR2 FQNNGV. The CDR3 contains 18 residues. With V trimmed by 1 base and J by 3 bases, 11 bases remained unmatched. Here the CDR3 reads CASSLARGGLARTDTQYF. CDR3 coding DNA: TGTGCCAGCAGCTTAGCAAGAGGAGGACTAGCGAGGACAGATACGCAGTATTTT.